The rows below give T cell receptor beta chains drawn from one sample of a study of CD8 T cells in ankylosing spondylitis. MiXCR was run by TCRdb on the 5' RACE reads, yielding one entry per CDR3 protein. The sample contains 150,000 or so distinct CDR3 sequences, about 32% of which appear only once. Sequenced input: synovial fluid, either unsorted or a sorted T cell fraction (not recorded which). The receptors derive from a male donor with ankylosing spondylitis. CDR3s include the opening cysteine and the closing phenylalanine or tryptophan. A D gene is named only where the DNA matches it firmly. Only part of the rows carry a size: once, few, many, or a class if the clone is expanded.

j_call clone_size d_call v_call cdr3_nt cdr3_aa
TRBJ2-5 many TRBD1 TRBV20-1 TGCAGTGCGCCCCACAGGGGGCCTCAAGAGACCCAGTACTTC CSAPHRGPQETQYF
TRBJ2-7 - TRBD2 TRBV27 TGTGCCAGCAGTTTAACCGGGAGGGCCGCCGAGCAGTACTTC CASSLTGRAAEQYF
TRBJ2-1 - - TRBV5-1 TGCGCCAGCAGCTTAGCTGCAGGGGTCTCCTACAATGAGCAGTTCTTC CASSLAAGVSYNEQFF
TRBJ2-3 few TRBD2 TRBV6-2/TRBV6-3 TGTGCCAGCAGTTCCCCTCCTGGGACTAGCGGGAGGACTAGCACAGATACGCAGTATTTT CASSSPPGTSGRTSTDTQYF
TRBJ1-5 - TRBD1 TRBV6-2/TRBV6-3 TGTGCCAGCAGCCTAGACAGGGTCGATCAGCCCCAGCATTTT CASSLDRVDQPQHF
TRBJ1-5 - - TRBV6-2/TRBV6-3 TGTGCCAGCAGTCCCCGAGGGTATAGCAATCAGCCCCAGCATTTT CASSPRGYSNQPQHF
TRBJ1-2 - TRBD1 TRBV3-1 TGTGCCAGCAGCCAACTGGACAGGGGGCTTGGCTACACCTTC CASSQLDRGLGYTF
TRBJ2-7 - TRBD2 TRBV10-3 TGTGCCATCAGCGAATGGGAGGGAGACGAGCAGTACTTC CAISEWEGDEQYF
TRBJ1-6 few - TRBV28 TGTGCCAGCAGTTTAAGATTGTTCAGGTCTAATTCACCCCTCCACTTT CASSLRLFRSNSPLHF
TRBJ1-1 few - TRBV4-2 TGTGCCAGCAGCCAAGGGGATAACACTGAAGCTTTCTTT CASSQGDNTEAFF
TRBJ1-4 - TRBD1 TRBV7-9 TGTGCCAGCAGCTTAGCAGGGGGCAATGAAAAACTGTTTTTT CASSLAGGNEKLFF
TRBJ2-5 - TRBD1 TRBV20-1 TGCAGTGCCTGGACAGGGGCGGAGACCCAGTACTTC CSAWTGAETQYF